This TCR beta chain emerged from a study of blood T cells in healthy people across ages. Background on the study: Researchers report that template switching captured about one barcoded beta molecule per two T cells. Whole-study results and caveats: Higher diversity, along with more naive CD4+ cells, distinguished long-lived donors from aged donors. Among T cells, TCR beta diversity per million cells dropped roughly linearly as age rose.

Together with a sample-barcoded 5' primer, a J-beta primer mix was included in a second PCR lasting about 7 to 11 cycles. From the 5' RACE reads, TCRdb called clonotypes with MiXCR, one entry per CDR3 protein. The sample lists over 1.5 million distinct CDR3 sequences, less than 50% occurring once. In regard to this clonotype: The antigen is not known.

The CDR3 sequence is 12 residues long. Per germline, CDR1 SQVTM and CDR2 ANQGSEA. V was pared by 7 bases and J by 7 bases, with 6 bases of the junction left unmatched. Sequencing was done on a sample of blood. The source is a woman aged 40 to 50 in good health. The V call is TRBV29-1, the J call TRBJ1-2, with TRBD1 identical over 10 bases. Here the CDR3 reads CSAGTGAAGYTF. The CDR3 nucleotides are TGCAGCGCCGGGACAGGGGCGGCTGGCTACACCTTC. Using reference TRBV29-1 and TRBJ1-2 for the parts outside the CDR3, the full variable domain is SAVISQKPSRDICQRGTSLTIQCQVDSQVTMMFWYRQQPGQSLTLIATANQGSEATYESGFVIDKFPISRPNLTFSTLTVSNMSPEDSSIYLCSAGTGAAGYTFGSGTRLTVV.